Below are 4 T cell receptor beta chains sequenced from a single sample in a study of blood T cell repertoires in COVID-19 (dated by TCRdb to 2020 to 2021). Library preparation was by the immunoSEQ multiplex PCR assay. As stored in TCRdb, this immuneACCESS dataset retains in-frame rearrangements with V and J assigned. A fraction of the clones does not appear; measured against another copy, unresolved V genes explain less than half of the discrepancy, and the remainder lacks a known reason. For this sample there are approximately 200,000 clones; roughly 83% appear just once. The ten biggest clones cover about 8.6% of the sample. Sequenced: PBMCs or T cells enriched from blood (not recorded which). The receptor source for this set is a woman aged 25 to 39 who had recovered from COVID-19.

The chain is built from TRBV12-3 or TRBV12-4 and TRBJ2-1; D unclear. With 3 bases removed from V and 8 bases from J, the gap between germline ends came to 8 bases. This CDR3 is 12 amino acids long. The CDR3 loop reads CASSLASHEQFF. CDR3 DNA: TGTGCCAGCAGTTTGGCTAGTCATGAGCAGTTCTTC.

This sequence joins TRBV9 and TRBJ1-6, with D uncertain. V shed 3 bases and J shed 0 bases, with 10 bases lying between them. Germline V gene lookup returns CDR1 SGDLS and CDR2 YYNGEE. This CDR3 is built from 16 residues. DNA for the CDR3: TGTGCCAGCAGCGCCAGAAGGAGCTCCTATAATTCACCCCTCCACTTT. Residues: CASSARRSSYNSPLHF.

The gene calls are TRBV5-4 and TRBJ2-2, with TRBD1 matching over 8 bases. V dropped 4 bases and J dropped 6; count of bases not matched to a gene: 8. The CDR3 has 15 residues. CDR1 and CDR2 from the germline V gene are SGHNT and YYREEE (reference sequence). CDR3 sequence reads: CASSQGAPGAGELFF. The DNA of the CDR3 is TGTGCCAGCAGCCAGGGGGCGCCGGGGGCCGGGGAGCTGTTTTTT. Full variable domain (remainder filled in from reference TRBV5-4 and TRBJ2-2): ETGVTQSPTHLIKTRGQQVTLRCSSQSGHNTVSWYQQALGQGPQFIFQYYREEENGRGNFPPRFSGLQFPNYSSELNVNALELDDSALYLCASSQGAPGAGELFFGEGSRLTVL.

This clone occurred once. This chain joins TRBV5-1 and TRBJ2-7, with a possible D match to TRBD2 (5 bases). Trimming removed 3 bases from V and 0 bases from J, with 16 bases in between. Germline CDR1 reads SGHRS; CDR2 reads YFSETQ. CDR3 length: 16 amino acids. CDR3 DNA: TGCGCCAGCAGCTGGTCATTAAACGGGAACTCCTACGAGCAGTACTTC. Translation gives CASSWSLNGNSYEQYF.